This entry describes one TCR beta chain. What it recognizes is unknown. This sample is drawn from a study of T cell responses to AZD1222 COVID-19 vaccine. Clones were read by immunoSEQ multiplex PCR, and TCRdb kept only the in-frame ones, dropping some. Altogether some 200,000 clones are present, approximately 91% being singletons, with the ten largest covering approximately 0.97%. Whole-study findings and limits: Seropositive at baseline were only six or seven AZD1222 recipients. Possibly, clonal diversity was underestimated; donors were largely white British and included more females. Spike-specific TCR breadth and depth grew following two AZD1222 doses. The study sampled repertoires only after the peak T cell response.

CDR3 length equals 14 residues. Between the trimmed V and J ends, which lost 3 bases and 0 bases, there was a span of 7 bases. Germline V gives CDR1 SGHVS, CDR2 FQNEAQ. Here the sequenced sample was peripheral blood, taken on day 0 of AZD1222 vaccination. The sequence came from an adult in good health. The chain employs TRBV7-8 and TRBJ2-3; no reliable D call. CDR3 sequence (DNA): TGTGCCAGCAGCTTCAGACTTAGCACAGATACGCAGTATTTT. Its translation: CASSFRLSTDTQYF. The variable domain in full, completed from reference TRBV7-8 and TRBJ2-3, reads GAGVSQSPRYKVAKRGQDVALRCDPISGHVSLFWYQQALGQGPEFLTYFQNEAQLDKSGLPSDRFFAERPEGSVSTLKIQRTQQEDSAVYLCASSFRLSTDTQYFGPGTRLTVL.